This TCR beta chain was identified in a study of beta chain features in type 1 diabetes. Study overall: Cell yields, gender and age were comparable in patients and healthy donors. There were around 110 million sorted cells examined across all samples. Findings and limits, study-wide: For patients, the naive, central memory and Treg TCRB repertoires appeared more alike than for healthy donors.

As for this clone: As yet, its antigen is unknown.

One heparinised blood draw, averaging about 120 mL, came from each donor. This CDR3 is built from 14 residues. Trimming removed 2 bases from V and 4 bases from J, with 10 bases in between. Germline V lookup: CDR1 SGDLS, CDR2 YYNGEE. Expressed TCRB transcripts were sequenced, since all the RNA that had been isolated was reverse transcribed. Here immunoSEQ multiplex PCR was the method, and the copy in TCRdb shows in-frame clones only, minus some. The data contain 450,000 or so clones, about an eighth of them seen just once; the ten biggest clones take up more than 0.045%. This TCR was recovered from a woman aged 18-29 years in good health. Sequencing was carried out using naive CD4+ T cells from blood. The chain uses TRBV9 and TRBJ2-1; the D gene is possibly TRBD2 (5 bases). CDR3 sequence reads: CASSVWTLYNEQFF. DNA for the CDR3: TGTGCCAGCAGCGTGTGGACTCTATACAATGAGCAGTTCTTC.